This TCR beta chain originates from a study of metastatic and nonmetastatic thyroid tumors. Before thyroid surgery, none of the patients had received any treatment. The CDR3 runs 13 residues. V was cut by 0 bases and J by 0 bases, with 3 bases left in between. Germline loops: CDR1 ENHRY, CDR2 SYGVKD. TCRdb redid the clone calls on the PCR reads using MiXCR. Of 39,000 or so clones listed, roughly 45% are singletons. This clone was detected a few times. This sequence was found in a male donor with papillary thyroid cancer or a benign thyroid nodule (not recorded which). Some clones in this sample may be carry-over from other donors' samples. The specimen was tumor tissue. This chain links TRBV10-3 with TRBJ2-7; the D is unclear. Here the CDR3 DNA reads TGTGCCATCAGTGAGTCGGCCTCCTACGAGCAGTACTTC. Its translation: CAISESASYEQYF.